The rows below give T cell receptor beta chains drawn from one sample of a study of blood T cell repertoires in COVID-19. Sequencing was performed with immunoSEQ multiplex PCR; in TCRdb, only in-frame clones are kept and a portion is missing. The sample carries hundreds of thousands of clones, about 83% recorded once. Sequenced material: peripheral blood. The receptor set was obtained from a man in his 60s who had recovered from COVID-19. CDR3s leave out the opening cysteine and the closing phenylalanine or tryptophan.

J gene | V gene | CDR3 length | CDR3 protein
TRBJ1-2 | TRBV11-2 | 12 | ASSPPGRGYGYT
TRBJ1-5 | TRBV18 | 13 | ASSYTENSNQPQH
TRBJ2-7 | TRBV4-1 | 12 | ASSQERLDREQY
TRBJ2-5 | TRBV7-2 | 11 | ASRGTAQETQY
TRBJ1-2 | TRBV18 | 13 | ASSPPRVANYGYT
TRBJ2-2 | TRBV10-1 | 12 | ASRTGSNTGELF
TRBJ2-2 | TRBV19 | 14 | ASSLAGTSPTGELF
TRBJ2-1 | TRBV10-3 | 11 | AIKLDTTDHQF
TRBJ2-2 | TRBV18 | 14 | ASSPPGGRNTGELF
TRBJ1-1 | TRBV7-3 | 11 | ASSLGTARGAF
TRBJ1-3 | TRBV12-5 | 17 | ASGYFEAWEPIAGNTIY
TRBJ1-5 | TRBV28 | 15 | ASSLGLRGGSNQPQH
TRBJ1-4 | TRBV4-2 | 13 | ASSRPDGGNEKLF
TRBJ1-2 | TRBV1 | 14 | TSTPRGGRSNYGYT
TRBJ1-1 | TRBV25-1 | 11 | ASRGQGDTEAF
TRBJ1-1 | TRBV5-1 | 12 | ASSVLGGPTEAF
TRBJ1-1 | TRBV6-2/TRBV6-3 | 10 | ASSYSIGEAF
TRBJ1-3 | TRBV30 | 12 | AWSVGTPGNTIY
TRBJ1-1 | TRBV3-1/TRBV3-2 | 12 | ASTDRGSDTEAF
TRBJ2-3 | TRBV24-1 | 11 | ATRASSTDTQY
TRBJ1-2 | TRBV9 | 15 | ASSVGQPPLLNYGYT
TRBJ2-1 | TRBV7-9 | 13 | ASSFAGTENNEQF
TRBJ2-5 | TRBV12-3/TRBV12-4 | 11 | ASSQDREETQY
TRBJ2-2 | TRBV11-1 | 12 | ASTILSGEGELF
TRBJ2-5 | TRBV25-1 | 14 | ASSEFQRGPAETQY